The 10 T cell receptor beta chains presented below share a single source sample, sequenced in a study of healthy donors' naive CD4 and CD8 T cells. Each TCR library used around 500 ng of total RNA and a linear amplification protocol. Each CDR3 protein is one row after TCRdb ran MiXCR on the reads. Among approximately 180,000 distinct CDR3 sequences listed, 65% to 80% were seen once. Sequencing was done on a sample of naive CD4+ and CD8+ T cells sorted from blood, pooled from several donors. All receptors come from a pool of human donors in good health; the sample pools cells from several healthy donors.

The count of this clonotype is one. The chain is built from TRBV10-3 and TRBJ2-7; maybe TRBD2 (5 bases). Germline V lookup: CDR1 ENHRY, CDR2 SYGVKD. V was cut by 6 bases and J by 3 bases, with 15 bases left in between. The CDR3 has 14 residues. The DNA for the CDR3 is TGTGCCATCAGGGTAGGACGAGAGGGCTACGAGCAGTACTTC. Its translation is CAIRVGREGYEQYF.

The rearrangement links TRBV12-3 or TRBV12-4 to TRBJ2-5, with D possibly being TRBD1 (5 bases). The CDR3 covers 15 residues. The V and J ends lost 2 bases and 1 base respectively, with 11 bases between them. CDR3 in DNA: TGTGCCAGCAGTTTACGGCAGGGTCCCCAAGAGACCCAGTACTTC. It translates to CASSLRQGPQETQYF.

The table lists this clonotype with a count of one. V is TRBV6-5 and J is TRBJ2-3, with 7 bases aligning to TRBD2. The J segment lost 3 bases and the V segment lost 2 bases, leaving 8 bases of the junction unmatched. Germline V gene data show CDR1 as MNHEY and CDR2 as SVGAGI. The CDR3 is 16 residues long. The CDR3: CASSYGRESDTDTQYF. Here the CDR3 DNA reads TGTGCCAGCAGTTACGGGCGGGAGAGTGATACAGATACGCAGTATTTT.

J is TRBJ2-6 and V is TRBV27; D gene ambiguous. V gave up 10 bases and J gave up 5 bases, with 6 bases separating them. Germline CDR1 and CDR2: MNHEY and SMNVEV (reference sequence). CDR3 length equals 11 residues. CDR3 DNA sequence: TGTGCCACCCAGCGGGCCAACGTCCTGACTTTC. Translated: CATQRANVLTF.

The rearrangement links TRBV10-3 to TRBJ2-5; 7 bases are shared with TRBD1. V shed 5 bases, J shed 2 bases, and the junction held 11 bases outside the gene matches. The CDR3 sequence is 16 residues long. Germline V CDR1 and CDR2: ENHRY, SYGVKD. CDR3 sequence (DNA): TGTGCCATCAGTAATGCGTCCGACAGGGTTCAAGAGACCCAGTACTTC. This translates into CAISNASDRVQETQYF.

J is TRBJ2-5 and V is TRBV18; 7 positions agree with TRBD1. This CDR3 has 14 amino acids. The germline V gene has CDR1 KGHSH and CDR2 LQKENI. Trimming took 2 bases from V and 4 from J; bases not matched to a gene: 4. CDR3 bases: TGTGCCAGCTCACCAGGGACAGAAAGAGAGACCCAGTACTTC. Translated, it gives CASSPGTERETQYF.

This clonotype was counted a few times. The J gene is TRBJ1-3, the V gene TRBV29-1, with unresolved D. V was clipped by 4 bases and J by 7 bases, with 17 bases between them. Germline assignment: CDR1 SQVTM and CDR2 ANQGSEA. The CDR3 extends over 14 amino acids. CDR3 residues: CSVGPLATSNTIYF. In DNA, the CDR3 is TGCAGCGTTGGACCGCTAGCCACTTCCAACACCATATATTTT.

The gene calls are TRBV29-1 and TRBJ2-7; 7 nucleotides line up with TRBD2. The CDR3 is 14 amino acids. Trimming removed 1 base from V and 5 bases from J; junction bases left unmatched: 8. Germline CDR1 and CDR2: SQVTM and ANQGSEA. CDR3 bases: TGCAGCGTTGAAGGGTCCAGCGGGGTCGACGAGCAGTACTTC. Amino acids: CSVEGSSGVDEQYF.

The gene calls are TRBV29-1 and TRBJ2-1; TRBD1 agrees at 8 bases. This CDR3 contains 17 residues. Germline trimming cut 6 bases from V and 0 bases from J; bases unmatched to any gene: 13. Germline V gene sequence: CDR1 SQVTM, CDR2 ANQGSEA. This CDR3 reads CSVTGVSAGSSYNEQFF. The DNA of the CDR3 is TGCAGCGTGACAGGGGTATCGGCGGGGAGCTCCTACAATGAGCAGTTCTTC.

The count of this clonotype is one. The CDR3 loop reads CASSLSAGDGGDTQYF. The DNA of the CDR3 is TGTGCCAGCAGCTTGTCAGCGGGAGATGGGGGGGATACGCAGTATTTT. This rearrangement joins TRBV5-4 to TRBJ2-3, with 8 bases lining up with TRBD2. From germline, CDR1 is SGHNT and CDR2 YYREEE (reference sequence). This CDR3 has 16 amino acids. V lost 1 base to trimming and J lost 6 bases; unmatched junction nucleotides: 10.